The subject of this entry is one TCR beta chain. This CDR3 has 13 amino acids. Germline CDR1 reads MNHEY; CDR2 reads SMNVEV (reference sequence). V dropped 6 bases and J dropped 3; count of bases not matched to a gene: 2. Original processing notes: Researchers report that nucleated cell counts were estimated from reference gene primer amplification. The method was immunoSEQ multiplex PCR; TCRdb's version includes in-frame clones alone and lacks a portion of them. Clone size and the V and J calls come from that table; the DNA yielded D and trimming. The sample includes about 210,000 clones, roughly 84% of them seen just once. These data belong to a study of blood T cell repertoires in COVID-19.

The sequenced material came from peripheral blood. The TCR sequence derives from a woman of 80 years or more with COVID-19, enrolled during active disease. The V call is TRBV27, the J call TRBJ1-1, with 9 bases fitting TRBD1. CDR3 residues: CASSWDRDTEAFF. In DNA, the CDR3 is TGTGCCAGCAGCTGGGACAGGGACACTGAAGCTTTCTTT.